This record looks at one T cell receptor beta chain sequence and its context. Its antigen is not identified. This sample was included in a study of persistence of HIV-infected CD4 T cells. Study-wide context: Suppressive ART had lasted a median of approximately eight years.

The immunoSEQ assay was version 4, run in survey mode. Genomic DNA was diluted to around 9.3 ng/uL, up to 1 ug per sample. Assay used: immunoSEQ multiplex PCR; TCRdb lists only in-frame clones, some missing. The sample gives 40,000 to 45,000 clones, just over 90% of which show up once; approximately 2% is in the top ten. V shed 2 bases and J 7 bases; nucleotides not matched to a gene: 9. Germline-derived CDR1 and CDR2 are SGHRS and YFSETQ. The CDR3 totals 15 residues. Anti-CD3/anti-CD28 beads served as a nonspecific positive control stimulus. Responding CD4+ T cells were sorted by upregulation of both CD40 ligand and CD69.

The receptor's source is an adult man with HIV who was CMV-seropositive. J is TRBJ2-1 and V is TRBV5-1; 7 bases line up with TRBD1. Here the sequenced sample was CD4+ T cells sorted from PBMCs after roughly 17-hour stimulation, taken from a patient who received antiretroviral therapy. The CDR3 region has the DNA TGCGCCAGCAGCTTCCTACAGACACAGGGGAATGAGCAGTTCTTC. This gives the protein CASSFLQTQGNEQFF.